This TCR beta chain was captured by sequencing in a study of Ad26.COV2.S vaccination and SARS-CoV-2 variants. The overall study: Among those in the COV1001 Ad26.COV2.S trial arm was the donor. Findings and caveats of the study: Vaccinated and placebo-treated recipients had similar non-spike TCR breadth.

This table comes from immunoSEQ multiplex PCR, and its TCRdb copy is limited to in-frame clones, with some not included. The data contain a few hundred thousand clones, 83% of them singletons. As for this clone: No antigen is known for it.

Per the germline V gene, CDR1 is SGDLS and CDR2 is YYNGEE. Trimming took 0 bases from V and 7 from J, leaving 32 bases between them. This CDR3 region has 20 residues. As for treatment: roughly 18 received Ad26.COV2.S at low or high dose, single or two shots; roughly five received placebo; per-sample allocation not given. Samples analyzed were those drawn on day 63 after the first vaccine or placebo injection. This person who donated was an adult of 18-55 years in Boston. The source is a person between 18 and 65 years old who received the Ad26.COV2.S COVID-19 vaccine or a placebo. The rearrangement joins TRBV9 to TRBJ2-7; D is possibly TRBD1 or TRBD2 (5 bases each). The source material was peripheral blood, sampled in a trial of Ad26.COV2.S vaccine versus placebo. The CDR3 DNA reads TGTGCCAGCAGCGTAGTAAACGATCGGGTTGAGGGAGAGGGGTCCTGGGAGCAGTACTTC. Amino acid sequence: CASSVVNDRVEGEGSWEQYF. Using reference TRBV9 and TRBJ2-7 for the parts outside the CDR3, the full variable domain is DSGVTQTPKHLITATGQRVTLRCSPRSGDLSVYWYQQSLDQGLQFLIQYYNGEERAKGNILERFSAQQFPDLHSELNLSSLELGDSALYFCASSVVNDRVEGEGSWEQYFGPGTRLTVT.